This T cell receptor beta chain was recorded in a study of T cells in Graves' hyperthyroidism and ophthalmopathy. The CDR3 runs 14 residues. Per germline, CDR1 SGHTA and CDR2 FQGNSA. V dropped 6 bases and J dropped 1; count of bases not matched to a gene: 5. Template material for amplifying TCR beta CDR3 regions consisted of RNA transcripts. TCR CDR3 underwent first-round RT-PCR with the HTBI primer set. TCRdb independently ran MiXCR on the multiplex PCR reads; one entry per CDR3 protein. In the table there are hundreds of thousands of distinct CDR3 sequences, 12% to 15% of which are singletons. The receptor was derived from a young woman with Graves' hyperthyroidism. Sequenced sample: blood. The rearrangement links TRBV7-2 to TRBJ2-5; 7 bases line up with TRBD2. CDR3 nucleotide sequence: TGTGCCAGCAGACGAAGCGGGGTCCAAGAGACCCAGTACTTC. Encoded protein: CASRRSGVQETQYF.